This T cell receptor beta chain is from a study of early T cells in non-severe SARS-CoV-2 infection. TCRdb re-called the 5' RACE reads with MiXCR, one entry per CDR3 protein. The table includes some 18,000 distinct CDR3 sequences, under 6.5% detected once. CDR1 MGHRA and CDR2 YSYEKL come from the germline V gene. This CDR3 is 12 amino acids long. J was trimmed by 10 bases and V by 5 bases; bases with no gene match: 5. Source material: whole blood. The rearrangement uses TRBV4-1 and TRBJ1-1, with 9 nucleotides matching TRBD1. This sequence was found in an adult who was a healthcare worker with PCR-confirmed SARS-CoV-2 infection or an uninfected control (not recorded which). The CDR3 DNA is TGCGCCAGCAGCAAACTGGGACAGGGAGCTTTCTTT. Encoded protein: CASSKLGQGAFF.